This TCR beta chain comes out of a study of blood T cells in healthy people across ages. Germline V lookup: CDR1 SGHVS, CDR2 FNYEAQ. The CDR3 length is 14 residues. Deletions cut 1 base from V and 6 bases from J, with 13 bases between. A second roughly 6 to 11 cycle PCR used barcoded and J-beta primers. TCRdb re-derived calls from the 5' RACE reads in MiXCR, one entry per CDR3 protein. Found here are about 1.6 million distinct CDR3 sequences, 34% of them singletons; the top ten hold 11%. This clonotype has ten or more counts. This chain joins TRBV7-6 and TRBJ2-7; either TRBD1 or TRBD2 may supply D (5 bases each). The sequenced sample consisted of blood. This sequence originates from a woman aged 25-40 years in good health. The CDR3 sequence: CASSLGDRWSEQYF. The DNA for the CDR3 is TGTGCCAGCAGCTTAGGGGACCGATGGAGCGAGCAGTACTTC. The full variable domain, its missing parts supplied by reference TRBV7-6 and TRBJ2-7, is GAGVSQSPRYKVTKRGQDVALRCDPISGHVSLYWYRQALGQGPEFLTYFNYEAQQDKSGLPNDRFSAERPEGSISTLTIQRTEQRDSAMYRCASSLGDRWSEQYFGPGTRLTVT.